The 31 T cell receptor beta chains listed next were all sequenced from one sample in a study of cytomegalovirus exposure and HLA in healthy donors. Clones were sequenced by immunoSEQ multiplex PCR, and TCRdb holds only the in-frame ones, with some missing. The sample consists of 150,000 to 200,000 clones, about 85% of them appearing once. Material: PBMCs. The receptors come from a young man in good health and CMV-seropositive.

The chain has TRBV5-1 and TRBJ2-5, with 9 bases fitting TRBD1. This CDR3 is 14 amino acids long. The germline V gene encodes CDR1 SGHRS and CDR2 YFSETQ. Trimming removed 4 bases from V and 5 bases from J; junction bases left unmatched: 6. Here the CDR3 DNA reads TGCGCCAGCAGCAGGACAGGGGACTTTGAGACCCAGTACTTC. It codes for CASSRTGDFETQYF.

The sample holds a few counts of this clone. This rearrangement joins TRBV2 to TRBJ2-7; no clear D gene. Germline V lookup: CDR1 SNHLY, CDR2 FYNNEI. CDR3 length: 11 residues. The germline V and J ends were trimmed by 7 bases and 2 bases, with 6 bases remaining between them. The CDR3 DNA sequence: TGTGCCAGCACAGGAACCTACGAGCAGTACTTC. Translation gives CASTGTYEQYF.

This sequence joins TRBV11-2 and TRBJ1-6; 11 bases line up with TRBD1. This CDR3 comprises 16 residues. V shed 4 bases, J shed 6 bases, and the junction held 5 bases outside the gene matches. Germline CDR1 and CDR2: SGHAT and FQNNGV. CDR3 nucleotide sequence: TGTGCCAGCAGCTCTGGGACAGGGGGTTTTAATTCACCCCTCCACTTT. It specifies CASSSGTGGFNSPLHF.

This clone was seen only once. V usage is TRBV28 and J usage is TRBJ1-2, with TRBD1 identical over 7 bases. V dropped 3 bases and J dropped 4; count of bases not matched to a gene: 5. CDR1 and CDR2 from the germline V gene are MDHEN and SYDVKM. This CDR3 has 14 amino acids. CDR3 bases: TGTGCCAGCAGTTTGACAGGGCCGTTCTATGGCTACACCTTC. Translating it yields CASSLTGPFYGYTF.

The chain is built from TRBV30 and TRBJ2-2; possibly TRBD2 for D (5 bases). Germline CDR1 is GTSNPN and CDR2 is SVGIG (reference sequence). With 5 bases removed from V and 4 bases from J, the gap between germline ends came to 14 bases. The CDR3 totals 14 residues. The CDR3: CAWGRGSGTGELFF. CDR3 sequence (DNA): TGTGCCTGGGGTCGGGGTTCCGGCACCGGGGAGCTGTTTTTT. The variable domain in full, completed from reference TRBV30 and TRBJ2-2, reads SQTIHQWPATLVQPVGSPLSLECTVEGTSNPNLYWYRQAAGRGLQLLFYSVGIGQISSEVPQNLSASRPQDRQFILSSKKLLLSDSGFYLCAWGRGSGTGELFFGEGSRLTVL.

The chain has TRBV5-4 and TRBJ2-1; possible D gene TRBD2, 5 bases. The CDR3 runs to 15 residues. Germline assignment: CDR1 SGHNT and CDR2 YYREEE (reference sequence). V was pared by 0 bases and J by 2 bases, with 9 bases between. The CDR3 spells CASSLDSVTYNEQFF. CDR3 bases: TGTGCCAGCAGCTTGGATAGCGTAACCTACAATGAGCAGTTCTTC. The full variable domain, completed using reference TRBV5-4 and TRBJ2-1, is ETGVTQSPTHLIKTRGQQVTLRCSSQSGHNTVSWYQQALGQGPQFIFQYYREEENGRGNFPPRFSGLQFPNYSSELNVNALELDDSALYLCASSLDSVTYNEQFFGPGTRLTVL.

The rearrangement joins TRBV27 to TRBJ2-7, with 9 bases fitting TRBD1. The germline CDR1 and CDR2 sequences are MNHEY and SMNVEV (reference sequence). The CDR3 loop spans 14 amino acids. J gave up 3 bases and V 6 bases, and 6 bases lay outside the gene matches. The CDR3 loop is CASSLGTGLYEQYF. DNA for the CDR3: TGTGCCAGCAGCCTCGGGACAGGGCTCTACGAGCAGTACTTC.

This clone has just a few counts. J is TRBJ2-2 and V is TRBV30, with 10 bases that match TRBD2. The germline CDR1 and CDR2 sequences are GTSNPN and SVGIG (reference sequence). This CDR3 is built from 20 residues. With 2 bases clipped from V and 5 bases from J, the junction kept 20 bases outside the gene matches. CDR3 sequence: CAWSWNRLAGALGKTGELFF. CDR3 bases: TGTGCCTGGAGTTGGAATCGGCTAGCGGGAGCACTGGGAAAAACCGGGGAGCTGTTTTTT.

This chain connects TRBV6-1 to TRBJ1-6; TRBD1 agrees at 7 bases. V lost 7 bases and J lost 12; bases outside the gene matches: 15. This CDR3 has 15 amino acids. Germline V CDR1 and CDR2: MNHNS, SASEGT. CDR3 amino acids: CASMPARDSRQPLHF. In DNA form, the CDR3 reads TGTGCCAGCATGCCCGCCCGGGACAGCCGACAACCCCTCCACTTT.

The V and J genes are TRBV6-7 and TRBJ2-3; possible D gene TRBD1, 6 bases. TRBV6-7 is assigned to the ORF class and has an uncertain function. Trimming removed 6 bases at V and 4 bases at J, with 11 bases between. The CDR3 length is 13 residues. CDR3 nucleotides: TGTGCCAGCAGCCACAGGGCGTCAGATACGCAGTATTTT. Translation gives CASSHRASDTQYF.

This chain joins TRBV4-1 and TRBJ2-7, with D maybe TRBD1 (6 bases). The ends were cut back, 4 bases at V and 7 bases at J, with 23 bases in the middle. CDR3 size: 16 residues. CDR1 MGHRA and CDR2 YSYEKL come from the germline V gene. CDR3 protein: CASSLSPQGAIREQYF. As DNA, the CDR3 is TGCGCCAGCAGCCTCTCCCCACAGGGAGCGATTCGAGAGCAGTACTTC.

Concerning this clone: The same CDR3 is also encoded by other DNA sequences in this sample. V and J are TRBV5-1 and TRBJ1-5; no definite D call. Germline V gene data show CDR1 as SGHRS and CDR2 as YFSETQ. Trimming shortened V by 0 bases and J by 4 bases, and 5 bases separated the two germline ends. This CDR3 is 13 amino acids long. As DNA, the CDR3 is TGCGCCAGCAGCTTGGCCGGTAATCAGCCCCAGCATTTT. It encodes CASSLAGNQPQHF.

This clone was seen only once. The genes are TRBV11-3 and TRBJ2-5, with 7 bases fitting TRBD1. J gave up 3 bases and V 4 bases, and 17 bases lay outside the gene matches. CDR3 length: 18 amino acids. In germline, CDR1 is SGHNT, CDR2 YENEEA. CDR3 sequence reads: CASSSRLTRGTRKETQYF. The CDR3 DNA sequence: TGTGCCAGCAGCTCTAGACTCACCAGGGGGACCCGAAAAGAGACCCAGTACTTC.

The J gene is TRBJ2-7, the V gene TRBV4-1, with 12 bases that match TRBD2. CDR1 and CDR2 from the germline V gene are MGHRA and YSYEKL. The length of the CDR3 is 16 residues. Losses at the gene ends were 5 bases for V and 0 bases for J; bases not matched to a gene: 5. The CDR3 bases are TGCGCCAGCAGCTCGGGACTAGCGGGCAGCTCCTACGAGCAGTACTTC. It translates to CASSSGLAGSSYEQYF.

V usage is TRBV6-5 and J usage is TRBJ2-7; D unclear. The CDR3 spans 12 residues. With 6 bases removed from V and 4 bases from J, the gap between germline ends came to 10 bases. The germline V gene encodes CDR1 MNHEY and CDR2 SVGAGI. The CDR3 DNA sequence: TGTGCCAGCAGATCAGACACGTACGAGCAGTACTTC. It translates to CASRSDTYEQYF.

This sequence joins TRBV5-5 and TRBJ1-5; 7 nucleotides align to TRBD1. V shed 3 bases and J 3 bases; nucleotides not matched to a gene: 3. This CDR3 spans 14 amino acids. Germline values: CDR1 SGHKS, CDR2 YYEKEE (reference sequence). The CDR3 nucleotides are TGTGCCAGCAGCTCGGACAGGAACAATCAGCCCCAGCATTTT. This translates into CASSSDRNNQPQHF.

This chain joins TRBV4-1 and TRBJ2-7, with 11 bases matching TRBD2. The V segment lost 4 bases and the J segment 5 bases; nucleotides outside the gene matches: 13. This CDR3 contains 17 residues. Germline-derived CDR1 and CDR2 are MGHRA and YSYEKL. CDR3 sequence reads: CASSPPGPSGRRDEQYF. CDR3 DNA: TGCGCCAGCAGCCCCCCAGGGCCTAGCGGGAGGAGGGACGAGCAGTACTTC.

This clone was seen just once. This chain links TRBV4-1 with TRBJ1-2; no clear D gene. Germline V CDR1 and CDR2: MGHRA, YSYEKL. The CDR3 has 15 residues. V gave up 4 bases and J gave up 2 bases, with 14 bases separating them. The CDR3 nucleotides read TGCGCCAGCAGCCCTCGGGGAGGCGTCAACTATGGCTACACCTTC. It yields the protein CASSPRGGVNYGYTF.

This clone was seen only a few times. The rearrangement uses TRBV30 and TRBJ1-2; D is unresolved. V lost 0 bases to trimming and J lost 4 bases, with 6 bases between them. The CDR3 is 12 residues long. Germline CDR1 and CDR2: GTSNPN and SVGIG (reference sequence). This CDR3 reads CAWSVATYGYTF. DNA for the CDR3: TGTGCCTGGAGTGTAGCAACCTATGGCTACACCTTC.

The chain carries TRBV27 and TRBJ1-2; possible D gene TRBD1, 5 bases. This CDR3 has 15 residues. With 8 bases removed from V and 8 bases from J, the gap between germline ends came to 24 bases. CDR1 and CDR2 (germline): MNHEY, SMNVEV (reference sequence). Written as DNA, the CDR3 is TGTGCCAGCGCAAAATCAAGCCTGCCGGGGGTGGGCTACACCTTC. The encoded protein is CASAKSSLPGVGYTF.

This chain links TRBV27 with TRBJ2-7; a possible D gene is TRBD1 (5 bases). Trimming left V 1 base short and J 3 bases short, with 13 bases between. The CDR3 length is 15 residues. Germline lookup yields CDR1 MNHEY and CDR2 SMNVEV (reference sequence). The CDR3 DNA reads TGTGCCAGCAGTTTATGGCAGGGCTCCCTCTACGAGCAGTACTTC. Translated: CASSLWQGSLYEQYF.

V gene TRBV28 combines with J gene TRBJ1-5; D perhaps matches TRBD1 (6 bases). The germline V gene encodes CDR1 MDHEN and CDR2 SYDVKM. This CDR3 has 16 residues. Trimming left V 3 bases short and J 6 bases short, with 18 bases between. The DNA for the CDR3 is TGTGCCAGCAGTTTCCCTCGTACAGGGAAGAGTCAGCCCCAGCATTTT. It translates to CASSFPRTGKSQPQHF.

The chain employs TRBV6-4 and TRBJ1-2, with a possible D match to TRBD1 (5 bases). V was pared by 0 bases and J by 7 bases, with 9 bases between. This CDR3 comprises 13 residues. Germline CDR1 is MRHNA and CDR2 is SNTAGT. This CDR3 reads CASSDSGGSGYTF. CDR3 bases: TGTGCCAGCAGTGACTCGGGGGGGTCTGGCTACACCTTC.

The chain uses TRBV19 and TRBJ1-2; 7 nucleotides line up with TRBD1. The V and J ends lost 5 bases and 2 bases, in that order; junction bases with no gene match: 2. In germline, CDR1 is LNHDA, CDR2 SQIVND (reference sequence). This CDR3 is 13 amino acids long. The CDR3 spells CASSGQANYGYTF. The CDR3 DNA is TGTGCCAGTAGTGGACAGGCGAACTATGGCTACACCTTC.

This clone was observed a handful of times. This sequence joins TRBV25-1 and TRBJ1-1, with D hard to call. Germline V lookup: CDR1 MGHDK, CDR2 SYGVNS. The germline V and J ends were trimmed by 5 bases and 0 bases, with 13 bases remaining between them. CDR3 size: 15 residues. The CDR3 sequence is CASSPSLRLNTEAFF. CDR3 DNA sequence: TGTGCCAGCAGTCCTAGCCTCCGACTGAACACTGAAGCTTTCTTT. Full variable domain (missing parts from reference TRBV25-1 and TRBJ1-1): EADIYQTPRYLVIGTGKKITLECSQTMGHDKMYWYQQDPGMELHLIHYSYGVNSTEKGDLSSESTVSRIRTEHFPLTLESARPSHTSQYLCASSPSLRLNTEAFFGQGTRLTVV.

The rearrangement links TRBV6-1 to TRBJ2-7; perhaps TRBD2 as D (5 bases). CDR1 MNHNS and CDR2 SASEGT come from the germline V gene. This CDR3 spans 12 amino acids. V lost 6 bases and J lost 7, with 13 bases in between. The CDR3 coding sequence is TGTGCCAGCAGAGAGACGGAGGATGAGCAGTACTTC. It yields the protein CASRETEDEQYF.

CDR3 coding DNA: TGTGCCAGCAGTTACTCGAAACAGGGGGCACAGCCCCAGCATTTT. Translated: CASSYSKQGAQPQHF. The chain employs TRBV6-5 and TRBJ1-5; TRBD1 matches at 9 bases. This CDR3 has 15 residues. Germline lookup yields CDR1 MNHEY and CDR2 SVGAGI. The junction had 4 bases not matched to a gene; V was cut back by 0 bases and J by 7 bases.

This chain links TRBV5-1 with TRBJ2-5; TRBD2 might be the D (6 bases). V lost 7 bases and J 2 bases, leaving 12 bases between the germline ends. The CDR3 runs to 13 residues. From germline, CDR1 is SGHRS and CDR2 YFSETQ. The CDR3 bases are TGCGCCAGCGTCGGGACTGCTCAAGAGACCCAGTACTTC. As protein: CASVGTAQETQYF.

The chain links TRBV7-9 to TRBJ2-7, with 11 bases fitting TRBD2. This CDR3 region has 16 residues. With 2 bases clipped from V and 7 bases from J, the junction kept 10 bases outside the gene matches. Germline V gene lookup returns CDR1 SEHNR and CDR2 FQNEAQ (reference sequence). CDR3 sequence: CASSLTSTGLADEQYF. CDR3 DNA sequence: TGTGCCAGCAGCTTAACTTCCACGGGACTAGCGGATGAGCAGTACTTC.

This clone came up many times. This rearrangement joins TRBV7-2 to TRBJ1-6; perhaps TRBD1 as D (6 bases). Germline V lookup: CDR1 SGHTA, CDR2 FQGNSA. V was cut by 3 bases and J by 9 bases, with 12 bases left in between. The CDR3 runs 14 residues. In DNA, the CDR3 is TGTGCCAGCAGCTTGGGGGGGGCCAGTTCACCCCTCCACTTT. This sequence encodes CASSLGGASSPLHF.

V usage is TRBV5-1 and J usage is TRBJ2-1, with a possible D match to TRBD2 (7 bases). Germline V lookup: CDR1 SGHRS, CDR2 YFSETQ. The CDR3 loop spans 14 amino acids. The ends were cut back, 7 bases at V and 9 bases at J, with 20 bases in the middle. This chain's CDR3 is CASAPGGPGGEQFF. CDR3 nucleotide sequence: TGCGCCAGCGCCCCGGGGGGCCCAGGCGGTGAGCAGTTCTTC.